This T cell receptor beta chain stems from a study of blood T cell repertoires in COVID-19. In the study overall: From T cells, B-cell-depleted T cells, or PBMCs came the material, which was cDNA or gDNA.

Profiling relied on immunoSEQ multiplex PCR, and the TCRdb table lists in-frame clones only, not all of them. This sample carries around 190,000 clones, 81% of them seen once, and the ten largest clones take approximately 10%. The V gene's germline CDR1 is LGHNA and CDR2 YNFKEQ. Trimming pared 4 bases from V and 2 bases from J, leaving 15 bases between. CDR3 length equals 16 residues. The sequence was obtained from a woman aged 40 to 50 with COVID-19, enrolled during active disease. The rearrangement uses TRBV4-2 and TRBJ2-1; possibly TRBD2 for D (7 bases). Material: peripheral blood. This CDR3 is CASSPEGGDTYNEQFF. CDR3 nucleotides: TGTGCCAGCAGCCCCGAGGGGGGGGACACCTACAATGAGCAGTTCTTC.